Sample share makes the clone carrying this TCR beta chain medium-sized (0.01 to 0.1%). Its antigen is unknown. This library used roughly 0.4 ug RNA and molecular barcoded adaptors spanning alpha/delta and beta/gamma chains. One entry per CDR3 protein results from TCRdb running MiXCR on the reads. The sample holds about 62,000 distinct CDR3 sequences, around a fifth seen once. The entry originates in a study of read filtering for tumor transcriptome and immune sequencing. Study-wide results and caveats: RNA-seq captured clonotypes less deeply and reliably than IR-seq. Approximately 80% of IR-seq clonotypes had one read, totaling around 4% of reads; RNA-seq: around 77% and 45%. Sorted CD138-negative bone marrow cells were not purified T cells.

At the time of active disease, bone marrow was collected from every patient. This clonotype originated in a donor older than 35 with multiple myeloma. The specimen was a population of CD138-negative cells sorted from bone marrow.

CDR3 region: CASSLGEGSYNEQFF. The CDR3 nucleotides are TGTGCCAGCAGCTTAGGAGAGGGCTCCTACAATGAGCAGTTCTTC. The chain couples TRBV7-6 to TRBJ2-1; D is perhaps TRBD2 (5 bases). The CDR3 is 15 residues long. The V end lost 1 base, the J end lost 0 bases, and 7 bases lay between the germline ends. The germline CDR1 and CDR2 sequences are SGHVS and FNYEAQ.